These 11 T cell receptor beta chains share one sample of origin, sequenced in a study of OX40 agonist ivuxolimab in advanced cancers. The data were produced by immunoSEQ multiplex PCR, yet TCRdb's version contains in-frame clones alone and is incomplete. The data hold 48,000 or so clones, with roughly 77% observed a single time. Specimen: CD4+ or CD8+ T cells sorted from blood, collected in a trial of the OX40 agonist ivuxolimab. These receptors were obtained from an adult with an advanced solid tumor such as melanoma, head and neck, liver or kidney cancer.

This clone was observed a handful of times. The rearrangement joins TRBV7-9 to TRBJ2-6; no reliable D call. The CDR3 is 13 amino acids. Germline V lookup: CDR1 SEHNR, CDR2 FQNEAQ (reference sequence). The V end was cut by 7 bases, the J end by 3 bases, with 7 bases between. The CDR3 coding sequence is TGTGCCAGCACCCCCTTTGGGGCCAACGTCCTGACTTTC. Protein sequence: CASTPFGANVLTF.

CDR3 residues: CASSFPDNSPLHF. The CDR3 region has the DNA TGTGCCAGCAGCTTCCCGGATAATTCACCCCTCCACTTT. This rearrangement joins TRBV7-2 to TRBJ1-6, with D unresolved. The germline V gene has CDR1 SGHTA and CDR2 FQGNSA. This CDR3 contains 13 residues. V shed 3 bases and J shed 5 bases, with 5 bases lying between them.

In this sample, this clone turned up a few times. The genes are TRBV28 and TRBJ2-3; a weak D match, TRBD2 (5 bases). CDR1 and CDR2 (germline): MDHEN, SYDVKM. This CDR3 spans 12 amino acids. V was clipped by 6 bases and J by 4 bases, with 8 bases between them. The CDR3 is CASRISADTQYF. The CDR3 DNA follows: TGTGCCAGCAGGATTAGCGCAGATACGCAGTATTTT. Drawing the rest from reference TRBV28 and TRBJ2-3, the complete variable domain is DVKVTQSSRYLVKRTGEKVFLECVQDMDHENMFWYRQDPGLGLRLIYFSYDVKMKEKGDIPEGYSVSREKKERFSLILESASTNQTSMYLCASRISADTQYFGPGTRLTVL.

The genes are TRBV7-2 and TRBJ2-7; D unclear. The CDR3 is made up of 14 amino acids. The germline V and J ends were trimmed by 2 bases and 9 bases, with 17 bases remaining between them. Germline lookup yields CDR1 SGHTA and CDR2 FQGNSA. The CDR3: CASSLLATSLGQYF. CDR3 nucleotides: TGTGCCAGCAGCTTATTGGCGACCTCCCTAGGGCAGTACTTC.

CDR3 sequence reads: CASSNSTEFRKNIQYF. The CDR3 coding sequence is TGTGCCAGCAGCAATTCGACAGAGTTCAGGAAAAACATTCAGTACTTC. The rearrangement uses TRBV21-1 and TRBJ2-4; whether TRBD1, the table's D call, matches the DNA was not checked. TRBV21-1 is a listed pseudogene. This CDR3 is 16 amino acids long.

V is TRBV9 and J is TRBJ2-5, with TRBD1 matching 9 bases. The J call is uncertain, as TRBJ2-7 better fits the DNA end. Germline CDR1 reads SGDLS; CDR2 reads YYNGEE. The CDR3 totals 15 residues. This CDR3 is CASSEETGGGDEQYF. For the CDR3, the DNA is TGTGCCAGCAGCGAGGAGACAGGGGGAGGCGACGAGCAGTACTTC.

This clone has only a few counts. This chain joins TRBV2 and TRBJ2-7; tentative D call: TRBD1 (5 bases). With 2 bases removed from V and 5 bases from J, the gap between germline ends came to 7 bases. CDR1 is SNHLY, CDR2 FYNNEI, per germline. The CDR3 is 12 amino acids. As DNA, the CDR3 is TGTGCCAGCAGTGAACAGACAGACGAGCAGTACTTC. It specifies CASSEQTDEQYF.

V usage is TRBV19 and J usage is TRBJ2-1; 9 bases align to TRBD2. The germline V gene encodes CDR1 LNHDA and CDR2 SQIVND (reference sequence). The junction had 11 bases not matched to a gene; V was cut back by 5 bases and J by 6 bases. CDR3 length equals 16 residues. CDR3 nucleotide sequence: TGTGCCAGTAGTCCCCGGCTAGCGGGATGGTCCAATGAGCAGTTCTTC. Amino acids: CASSPRLAGWSNEQFF.

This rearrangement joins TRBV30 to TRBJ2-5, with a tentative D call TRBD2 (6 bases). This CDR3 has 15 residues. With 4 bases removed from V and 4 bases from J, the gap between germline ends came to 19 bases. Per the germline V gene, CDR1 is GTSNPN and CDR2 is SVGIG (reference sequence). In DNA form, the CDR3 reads TGTGCCTGGAATTTGGGAGGACGCATGGGAGAGACCCAGTACTTC. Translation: CAWNLGGRMGETQYF. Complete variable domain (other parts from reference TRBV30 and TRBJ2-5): SQTIHQWPATLVQPVGSPLSLECTVEGTSNPNLYWYRQAAGRGLQLLFYSVGIGQISSEVPQNLSASRPQDRQFILSSKKLLLSDSGFYLCAWNLGGRMGETQYFGPGTRLLVL.

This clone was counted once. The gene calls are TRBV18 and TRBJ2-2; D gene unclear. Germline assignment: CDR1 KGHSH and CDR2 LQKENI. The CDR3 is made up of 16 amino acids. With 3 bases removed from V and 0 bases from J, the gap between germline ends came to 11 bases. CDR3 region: CASSPKISSNTGELFF. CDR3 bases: TGTGCCAGCTCACCTAAGATATCCTCGAACACCGGGGAGCTGTTTTTT.

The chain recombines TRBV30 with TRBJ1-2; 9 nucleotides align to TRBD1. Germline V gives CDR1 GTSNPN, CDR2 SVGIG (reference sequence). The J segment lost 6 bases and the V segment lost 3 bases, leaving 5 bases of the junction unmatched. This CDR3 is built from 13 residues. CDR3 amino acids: CAWSDGTGNGYTF. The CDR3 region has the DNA TGTGCCTGGAGCGATGGGACAGGGAATGGCTACACCTTC.